This TCR beta chain was identified during a study of CD8 T cell repertoires and HIV-1 epitope variants. For the study at large: Controls were a CMV, EBV and flu pool, Ebola AY9, and no peptide. Tested: three Gag epitope families, Nef HW9 and YT9. Findings and limits, study-wide: The assay identified only TCR beta chains of antigen-proliferating T cells.

The method was immunoSEQ multiplex PCR; TCRdb's version includes in-frame clones alone and lacks a portion of them. The data show under 7,000 clones, over 60% seen once. The CDR3 sequence is 12 residues long. With V trimmed by 11 bases and J by 5 bases, 7 bases remained unmatched. Looked up from germline, CDR1 is SEHNR and CDR2 is FQNEAQ (reference sequence). Concerning this clone: The target antigen is unknown.

The source material was cultured CD8+ T cells derived from PBMCs. The genes are TRBV7-9 and TRBJ2-3; TRBD2 agrees at 7 bases. This sequence was found in a male donor with HIV. CDR3: CALGLAVDTQYF. In nucleotides, the CDR3 is TGTGCCCTCGGGCTAGCGGTAGATACGCAGTATTTT. Complete variable domain (other parts from reference TRBV7-9 and TRBJ2-3): DTGVSQNPRHKITKRGQNVTFRCDPISEHNRLYWYRQTLGQGPEFLTYFQNEAQLEKSRLLSDRFSAERPKGSFSTLEIQRTEQGDSAMYLCALGLAVDTQYFGPGTRLTVL.